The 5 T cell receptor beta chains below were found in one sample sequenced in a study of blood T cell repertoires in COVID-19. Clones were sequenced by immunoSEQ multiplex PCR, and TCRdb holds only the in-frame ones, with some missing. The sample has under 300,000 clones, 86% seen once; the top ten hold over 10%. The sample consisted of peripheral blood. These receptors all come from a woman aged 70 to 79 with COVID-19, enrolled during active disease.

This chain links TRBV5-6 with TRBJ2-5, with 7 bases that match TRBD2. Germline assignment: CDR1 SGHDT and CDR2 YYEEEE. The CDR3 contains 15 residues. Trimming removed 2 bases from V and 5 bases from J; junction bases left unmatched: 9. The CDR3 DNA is TGTGCCAGCAGCTTAGCCTCACTAGCGTCGGAGACCCAGTACTTC. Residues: CASSLASLASETQYF. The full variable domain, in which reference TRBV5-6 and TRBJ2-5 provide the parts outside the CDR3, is DAGVTQSPTHLIKTRGQQVTLRCSPKSGHDTVSWYQQALGQGPQFIFQYYEEEERQRGNFPDRFSGHQFPNYSSELNVNALLLGDSALYLCASSLASLASETQYFGPGTRLLVL.

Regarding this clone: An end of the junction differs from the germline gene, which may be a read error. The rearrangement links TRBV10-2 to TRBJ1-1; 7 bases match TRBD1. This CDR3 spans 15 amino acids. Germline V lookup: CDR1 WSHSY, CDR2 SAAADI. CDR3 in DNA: TGCGCCAGCAGAAAACCGGGACAGCTGAACACTGAGGCTTTCTTT. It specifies CASRKPGQLNTEAFF.

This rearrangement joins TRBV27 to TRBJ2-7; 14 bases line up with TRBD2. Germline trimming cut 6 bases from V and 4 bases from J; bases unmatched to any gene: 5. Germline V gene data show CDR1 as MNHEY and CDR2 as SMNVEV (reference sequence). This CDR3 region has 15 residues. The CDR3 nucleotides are TGTGCCAGCAGAAAGACTAGCGGGGGGGTGTACGAGCAGTACTTC. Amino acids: CASRKTSGGVYEQYF.

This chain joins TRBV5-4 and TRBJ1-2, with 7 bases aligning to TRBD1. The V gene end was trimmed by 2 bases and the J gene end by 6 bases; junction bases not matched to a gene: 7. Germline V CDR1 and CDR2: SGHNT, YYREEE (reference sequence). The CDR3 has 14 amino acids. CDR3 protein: CASSFGGQGDGYTF. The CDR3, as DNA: TGTGCCAGCAGCTTTGGCGGGCAGGGGGATGGCTACACCTTC.

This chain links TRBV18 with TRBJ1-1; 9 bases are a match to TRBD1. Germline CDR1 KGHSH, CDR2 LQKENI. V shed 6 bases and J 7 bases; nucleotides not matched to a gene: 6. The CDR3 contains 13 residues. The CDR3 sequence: CASSTGQGDEAFF. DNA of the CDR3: TGTGCCAGCTCTACGGGACAGGGTGATGAAGCTTTCTTT.